These T cell receptor beta chains were read from a single sample in a study of T cells expressing NK-cell markers. TCRdb re-called the 5' RACE reads; every CDR3 protein appears as one record, without DNA. This sample's table has 140,000 or so distinct CDR3 sequences. The source material was blood T cells: a sorted CD56 or NKG2C T cell subset, CD4+ or CD8+ T cells, or bulk PBMC T cells (not recorded which). The origin of the receptors is a man younger than 30 in good health. Each CDR3 is given with its conserved first and last residue. The order of the fields is V gene, J gene, CDR3 length, CDR3 protein.

>TRBV20-1|TRBJ2-7|16
CSARPPDRGYSYEQYF
>TRBV6-2/TRBV6-3|TRBJ2-5|15
CASSYWNPTGETQYF
>TRBV15|TRBJ1-5|16
CATSRSTLNSNQPQHF
>TRBV12-3/TRBV12-4|TRBJ2-3|16
CASSPELAGGSDTQYF
>TRBV5-6|TRBJ2-7|14
CASSDRTGNYEQYF
>TRBV20-1|TRBJ2-3|15
CSARDGAGEGDTQYF
>TRBV7-7|TRBJ2-5|15
CASSSRPAEQETQYF
>TRBV7-3|TRBJ2-5|15
CASSLSLAGWAGKYF
>TRBV4-1|TRBJ1-4|16
CASSRRTEATNEKLFF
>TRBV28|TRBJ2-7|15
CASSFLGESSYEQYF
>TRBV7-6|TRBJ2-1|16
CASSLTGLAGGNEQFF
>TRBV28|TRBJ2-1|16
CASSDDSGRAREEQFF
>TRBV4-1|TRBJ1-1|15
CASSRMRLGNTEAFF
>TRBV27|TRBJ1-2|12
CASGAGPYNYTF
>TRBV5-6|TRBJ2-5|16
CASSLDGVFGQETQYF